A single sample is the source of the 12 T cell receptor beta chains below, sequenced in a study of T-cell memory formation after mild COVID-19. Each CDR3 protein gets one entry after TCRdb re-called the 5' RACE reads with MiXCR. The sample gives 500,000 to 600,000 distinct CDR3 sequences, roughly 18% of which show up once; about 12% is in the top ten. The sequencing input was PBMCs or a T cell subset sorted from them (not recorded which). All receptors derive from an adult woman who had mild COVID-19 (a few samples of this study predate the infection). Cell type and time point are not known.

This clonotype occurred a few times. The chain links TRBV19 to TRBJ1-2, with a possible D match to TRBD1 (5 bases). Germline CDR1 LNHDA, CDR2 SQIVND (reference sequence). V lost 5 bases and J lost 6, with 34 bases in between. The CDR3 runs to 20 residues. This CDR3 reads CASSAWVRGRDSMLGNGYTF. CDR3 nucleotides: TGTGCCAGTAGTGCTTGGGTGAGGGGAAGGGACTCAATGTTGGGAAATGGCTACACCTTC.

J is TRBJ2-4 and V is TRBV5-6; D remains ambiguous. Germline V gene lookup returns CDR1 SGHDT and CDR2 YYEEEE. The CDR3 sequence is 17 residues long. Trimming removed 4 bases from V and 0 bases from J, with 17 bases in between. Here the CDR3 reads CASSTRPLQLAKNIQYF. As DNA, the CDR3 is TGTGCCAGCAGCACCCGGCCCCTCCAGCTAGCCAAAAACATTCAGTACTTC.

The DNA of the CDR3 is TGTGCCAGCAGATGGGACTTCTCAGAGACCCAGTACTTC. Translation gives CASRWDFSETQYF. The chain has TRBV7-3 and TRBJ2-5; D might be TRBD2 (6 bases). CDR1 SGHTA and CDR2 FQGTGA come from the germline V gene. V lost 6 bases and J lost 4, with 12 bases in between. The CDR3 consists of 13 residues.

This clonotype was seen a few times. CDR3 DNA: TGTGCCAGTAGTATTCTGGCAGGAACTGGGGCCAACGTCCTGACTTTC. Protein sequence: CASSILAGTGANVLTF. The chain employs TRBV19 and TRBJ2-6, with D unclear. In germline, CDR1 is LNHDA, CDR2 SQIVND (reference sequence). The CDR3 loop spans 16 amino acids. The V end was cut by 3 bases, the J end by 2 bases, with 11 bases between.

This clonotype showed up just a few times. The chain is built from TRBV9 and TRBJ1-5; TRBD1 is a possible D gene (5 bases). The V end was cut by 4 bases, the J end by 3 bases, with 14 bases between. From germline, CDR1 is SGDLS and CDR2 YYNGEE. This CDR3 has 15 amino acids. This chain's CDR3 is CASSPRDVYNQPQHF. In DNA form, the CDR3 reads TGTGCCAGCAGCCCCCGGGACGTTTACAATCAGCCCCAGCATTTT.

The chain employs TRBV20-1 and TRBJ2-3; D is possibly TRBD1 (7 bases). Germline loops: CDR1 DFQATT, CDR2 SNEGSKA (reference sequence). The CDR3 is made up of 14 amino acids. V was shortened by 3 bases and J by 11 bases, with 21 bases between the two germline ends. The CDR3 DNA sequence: TGCAGTGCTAGTTATCGGGGCCCCAGGGGGGTGCAGTATTTT. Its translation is CSASYRGPRGVQYF.

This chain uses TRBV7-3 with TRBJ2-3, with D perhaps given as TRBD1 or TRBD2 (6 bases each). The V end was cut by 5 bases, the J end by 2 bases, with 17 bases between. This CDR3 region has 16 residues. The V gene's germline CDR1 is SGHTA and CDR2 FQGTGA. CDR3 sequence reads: CASSPMGGRFTDTQYF. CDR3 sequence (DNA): TGTGCCAGCAGCCCGATGGGGGGCCGATTCACAGATACGCAGTATTTT.

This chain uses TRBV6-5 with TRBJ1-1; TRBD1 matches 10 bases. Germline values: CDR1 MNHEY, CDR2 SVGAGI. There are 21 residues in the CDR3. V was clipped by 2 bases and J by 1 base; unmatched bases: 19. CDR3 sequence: CASSYRGDGTGEFWGNTEAFF. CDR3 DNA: TGTGCCAGCAGTTACCGGGGAGACGGGACAGGGGAATTCTGGGGGAACACTGAAGCTTTCTTT.

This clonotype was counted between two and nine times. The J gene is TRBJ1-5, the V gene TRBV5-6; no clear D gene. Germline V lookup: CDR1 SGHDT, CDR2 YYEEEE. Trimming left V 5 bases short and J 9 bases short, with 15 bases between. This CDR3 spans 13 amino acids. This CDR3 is CASRSMTRSPQHF. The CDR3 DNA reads TGTGCCAGCAGATCCATGACCCGTTCGCCCCAGCATTTT.

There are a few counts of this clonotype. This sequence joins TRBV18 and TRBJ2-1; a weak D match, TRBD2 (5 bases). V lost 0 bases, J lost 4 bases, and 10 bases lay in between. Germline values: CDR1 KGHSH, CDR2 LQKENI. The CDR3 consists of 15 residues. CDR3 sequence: CASSPPTRVYNEQFF. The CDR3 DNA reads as TGTGCCAGCTCACCACCCACTAGAGTTTACAATGAGCAGTTCTTC.

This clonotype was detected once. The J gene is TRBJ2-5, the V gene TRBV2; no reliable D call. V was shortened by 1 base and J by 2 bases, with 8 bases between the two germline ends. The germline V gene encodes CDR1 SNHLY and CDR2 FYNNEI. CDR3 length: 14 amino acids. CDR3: CASSEGTEQETQYF. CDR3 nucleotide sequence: TGTGCCAGCAGTGAAGGGACCGAGCAAGAGACCCAGTACTTC. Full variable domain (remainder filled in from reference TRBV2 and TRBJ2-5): EPEVTQTPSHQVTQMGQEVILRCVPISNHLYFYWYRQILGQKVEFLVSFYNNEISEKSEIFDDQFSVERPDGSNFTLKIRSTKLEDSAMYFCASSEGTEQETQYFGPGTRLLVL.

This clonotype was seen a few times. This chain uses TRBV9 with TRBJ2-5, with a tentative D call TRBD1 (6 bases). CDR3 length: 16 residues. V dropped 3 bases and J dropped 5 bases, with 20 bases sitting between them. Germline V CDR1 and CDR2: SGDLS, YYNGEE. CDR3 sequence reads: CASSAQTGDTGETQYF. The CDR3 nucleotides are TGTGCCAGCAGCGCCCAGACAGGAGATACTGGTGAGACCCAGTACTTC.